These 20 T cell receptor beta chains share one sample of origin, sequenced in a study of response to subunit inactivated influenza vaccine. TCRdb fed the RT-PCR reads into MiXCR, producing one record per CDR3 protein. This table has over 750,000 distinct CDR3 sequences, 21% appearing once. The starting material was PBMCs from blood, obtained more than 4 days after vaccination. These receptors were obtained from a man in his fifties or sixties who received an inactivated influenza vaccine.

In this sample, this clonotype turned up many times. This rearrangement joins TRBV7-9 to TRBJ2-1; D is unresolved. The V gene's germline CDR1 is SEHNR and CDR2 FQNEAQ (reference sequence). Trimming took off 4 bases at V and 9 bases at J, with 10 bases between the two ends. The CDR3 sequence is 12 residues long. The CDR3 DNA is TGTGCCAGCAGCTGGATCTCCGGTGAGCAGTTCTTC. Protein sequence: CASSWISGEQFF.

The V and J genes are TRBV3-1 and TRBJ1-1; perhaps TRBD1 as D (5 bases). Germline-derived CDR1 and CDR2 are LGHDT and YNNKEL (reference sequence). This CDR3 is 14 amino acids long. The V end lost 6 bases, the J end lost 1 base, and 12 bases lay between the germline ends. The chain's CDR3 is CASRFGTKNTEAFF. CDR3 DNA sequence: TGTGCCAGCAGGTTCGGGACTAAGAACACTGAAGCTTTCTTT.

The chain couples TRBV7-2 to TRBJ1-2, with D unclear. The CDR3 runs to 14 residues. Germline lookup yields CDR1 SGHTA and CDR2 FQGNSA. The germline V and J ends were trimmed by 4 bases and 3 bases, with 12 bases remaining between them. This CDR3 is CASSSAPGHYGYTF. CDR3 coding DNA: TGTGCCAGCAGCTCAGCGCCCGGACACTATGGCTACACCTTC.

This clonotype was counted between two and nine times. The gene calls are TRBV7-6 and TRBJ2-5; weak D call: TRBD1 (5 bases). Germline CDR1 SGHVS, CDR2 FNYEAQ. This CDR3 has 14 residues. Trimming took off 5 bases at V and 4 bases at J, with 14 bases between the two ends. The DNA of the CDR3 is TGTGCCAGCAGCCTAAGACAGATTCGAGAGACCCAGTACTTC. Translated: CASSLRQIRETQYF.

This clonotype was observed a handful of times. The chain couples TRBV24-1 to TRBJ2-3; TRBD1 agrees at 7 bases. The germline gives CDR1 KGHDR, CDR2 SFDVKD. The J segment lost 3 bases and the V segment lost 4 bases, leaving 9 bases of the junction unmatched. This CDR3 contains 16 residues. CDR3 residues: CATSDLDRDGTDTQYF. The CDR3 bases are TGTGCCACCAGTGACCTTGACAGGGACGGGACAGATACGCAGTATTTT.

The chain has TRBV5-1 and TRBJ1-1, with a weak D call TRBD1 (6 bases). Trimming removed 4 bases from V and 1 base from J, with 17 bases in between. The CDR3 covers 16 residues. Germline V gene data show CDR1 as SGHRS and CDR2 as YFSETQ. The CDR3 sequence is CASSPAPGQANTEAFF. CDR3 nucleotides: TGCGCCAGCAGCCCAGCCCCGGGACAAGCGAACACTGAAGCTTTCTTT.

The V gene is TRBV30, the J gene TRBJ2-3; D gene unclear. CDR1 GTSNPN and CDR2 SVGIG come from the germline V gene (reference sequence). V was trimmed by 1 base and J by 4 bases, leaving 6 bases between them. There are 12 residues in the CDR3. DNA of the CDR3: TGTGCCTGGAGTGACGGCGCAGATACGCAGTATTTT. It encodes CAWSDGADTQYF.

The chain joins TRBV15 to TRBJ1-2, with a tentative D call TRBD1 (5 bases). This CDR3 is built from 14 residues. Between the trimmed V and J ends, which lost 6 bases and 4 bases, there was a span of 15 bases. The V gene's germline CDR1 is LNHNV and CDR2 YYDKDF (reference sequence). The CDR3 loop reads CATSPPGALYGYTF. The CDR3 DNA sequence: TGTGCCACCAGTCCCCCTGGGGCCCTCTATGGCTACACCTTC. Full variable domain (rest looked up from reference TRBV15 and TRBJ1-2): DAMVIQNPRYQVTQFGKPVTLSCSQTLNHNVMYWYQQKSSQAPKLLFHYYDKDFNNEADTPDNFQSRRPNTSFCFLDIRSPGLGDTAMYLCATSPPGALYGYTFGSGTRLTVV.

The genes are TRBV29-1 and TRBJ2-2; TRBD1 aligns across 7 bases. The CDR3 runs to 17 residues. Germline V gene sequence: CDR1 SQVTM, CDR2 ANQGSEA. V lost 1 base to trimming and J lost 0 bases; unmatched junction nucleotides: 8. CDR3 in DNA: TGCAGCGTTGAAGTTTTCCGGGACAGCGCGAACACCGGGGAGCTGTTTTTT. Its translation: CSVEVFRDSANTGELFF.

V is TRBV21-1 and J is TRBJ1-2. TRBV21-1 is a recognized pseudogene. The CDR3 covers 15 residues. The CDR3, as DNA: TGTGCCAGCAGGGACGGGGCCTCAGCTTACTATGGCTACACCTTC. Residues: CASRDGASAYYGYTF.

This sequence joins TRBV6-5 and TRBJ2-1, with D tentatively TRBD2 (7 bases). This CDR3 comprises 15 residues. Per germline, CDR1 MNHEY and CDR2 SVGAGI. Trimming left V 2 bases short and J 4 bases short, with 12 bases between. Written as DNA, the CDR3 is TGTGCCAGCAGTTACAGGGGGGGTACTTACAATGAGCAGTTCTTC. Amino acids: CASSYRGGTYNEQFF.

Written as DNA, the CDR3 is TGCGCCAGCAGCTTGGAAGCGGGGGTAGAGACCCAGTACTTC. It codes for CASSLEAGVETQYF. The chain combines TRBV5-1 with TRBJ2-5; 8 bases align to TRBD2. V dropped 0 bases and J dropped 4; count of bases not matched to a gene: 2. This CDR3 is built from 14 residues. Germline V gene lookup returns CDR1 SGHRS and CDR2 YFSETQ.

As for this clonotype: A much larger clone lies a single base off, so this may be a read error. V and J are TRBV2 and TRBJ2-5; a possible D gene is TRBD2 (5 bases). This CDR3 is 15 amino acids long. Germline V gene lookup returns CDR1 SNHLY and CDR2 FYNNEI. V shed 4 bases and J shed 0 bases, with 12 bases lying between them. CDR3: CASSGADFNQETQYF. CDR3 DNA sequence: TGTGCCAGCAGTGGGGCGGACTTCAACCAAGAGACCCAGTACTTC.

The sample holds a few counts of this clonotype. The V and J genes are TRBV5-5 and TRBJ2-1; D unclear. V was clipped by 2 bases and J by 0 bases, with 9 bases between them. CDR3 length: 15 residues. Germline values: CDR1 SGHKS, CDR2 YYEKEE (reference sequence). This CDR3 is CASSLGQYSYNEQFF. The CDR3 DNA follows: TGTGCCAGCAGCTTAGGGCAGTACTCCTACAATGAGCAGTTCTTC.

This clonotype was observed a handful of times. V usage is TRBV5-1 and J usage is TRBJ2-1; tentatively, D is TRBD2 (5 bases). Trimming removed 1 base from V and 6 bases from J, with 11 bases in between. The CDR3 loop spans 14 amino acids. Per the germline V gene, CDR1 is SGHRS and CDR2 is YFSETQ. The chain's CDR3 is CASSLLASSNEQFF. In DNA, the CDR3 is TGCGCCAGCAGCTTGCTAGCCTCGAGCAATGAGCAGTTCTTC.

The rearrangement joins TRBV11-2 to TRBJ1-1; D is perhaps TRBD1 (5 bases). Germline CDR1 reads SGHAT; CDR2 reads FQNNGV. The CDR3 is made up of 15 amino acids. The ends were cut back, 5 bases at V and 3 bases at J, with 16 bases in the middle. CDR3 coding DNA: TGTGCCAGCAGCCAATGGGGCGGATTCGACACTGAAGCTTTCTTT. Protein product: CASSQWGGFDTEAFF.

V usage is TRBV20-1 and J usage is TRBJ2-2; TRBD1 is a possible D gene (5 bases). Germline V gene data show CDR1 as DFQATT and CDR2 as SNEGSKA (reference sequence). The CDR3 contains 14 residues. Trimming took 5 bases from V and 1 from J, leaving 11 bases between them. The DNA of the CDR3 is TGCAGTGCTCTTGCGCAGGGGAACACCGGGGAGCTGTTTTTT. Its translation: CSALAQGNTGELFF.

This chain links TRBV27 with TRBJ1-5; 7 bases are a match to TRBD1. This CDR3 is built from 17 residues. The J segment lost 2 bases and the V segment lost 5 bases, leaving 12 bases of the junction unmatched. Per germline, CDR1 MNHEY and CDR2 SMNVEV (reference sequence). Here the CDR3 reads CASSPLDRRLGNQPQHF. The CDR3 nucleotides read TGTGCCAGCAGTCCCCTGGACAGGAGACTTGGCAATCAGCCCCAGCATTTT.

The chain combines TRBV5-1 with TRBJ2-3; 8 bases align to TRBD2. The trim removed 0 bases at V and 2 bases at J, leaving 8 bases unmatched. This CDR3 is 17 amino acids long. Per the germline V gene, CDR1 is SGHRS and CDR2 is YFSETQ. The DNA for the CDR3 is TGCGCCAGCAGCTTGGATTGGCGGGGGGCCCCCACAGATACGCAGTATTTT. Its protein is CASSLDWRGAPTDTQYF.

The chain combines TRBV7-2 with TRBJ2-1; 9 positions match TRBD1. This CDR3 is built from 15 residues. Germline loops: CDR1 SGHTA, CDR2 FQGNSA. The V and J ends lost 1 base and 3 bases, in that order; junction bases with no gene match: 1. As DNA, the CDR3 is TGTGCCAGCAGCTTAGGGACAGGGGACTACAATGAGCAGTTCTTC. Translated: CASSLGTGDYNEQFF.